This TCR beta chain emerged from a study of OX40 agonist ivuxolimab in advanced cancers. Across the study: At 0.01 to 10 mg/kg, ivuxolimab was administered intravenously to patients every 2 weeks.

With 4 bases removed from V and 9 bases from J, the gap between germline ends came to 13 bases. In germline, CDR1 is SGHTA, CDR2 FQGTGA. The CDR3 is 13 amino acids. Assay used: immunoSEQ multiplex PCR; TCRdb lists only in-frame clones, some missing. The table records 60,000 to 65,000 clones, roughly 89% of them present only once. J is TRBJ1-5 and V is TRBV7-3; D is possibly TRBD1 (5 bases). The starting material was CD4+ or CD8+ T cells sorted from blood, obtained in a trial of the OX40 agonist ivuxolimab. The origin of this receptor is an adult with an advanced solid tumor such as melanoma, head and neck, liver or kidney cancer. Here the CDR3 DNA reads TGTGCCAGCAGCTCCGGGGCGGGTCTGCCCCAGCATTTT. This gives the protein CASSSGAGLPQHF.